A selection of T cell receptor beta chains follows, all from one sample in a study of T cells in Graves' hyperthyroidism and ophthalmopathy. TCRdb reanalysed the multiplex PCR reads using MiXCR and keeps one entry per CDR3 protein. The sample comprises about 210,000 distinct CDR3 sequences, roughly 17% of which are singletons, and around 50% rests with the top ten. The specimen was blood. The receptors derive from a man aged 45-65 years with Graves' hyperthyroidism. Each CDR3 is given with its conserved first and last residue. A D gene is named only where the DNA matches it firmly. Expanded clones are given a class, and other clones once, few, many or no size at all.

j_call | clone_size | d_call | v_call | cdr3_nt | cdr3_aa
TRBJ2-3 | many | - | TRBV20-1 | TGCAGTGCTCCCCTTGCAGATACGCAGTATTTT | CSAPLADTQYF
TRBJ1-1 | few | TRBD1 | TRBV30 | TGTGCCTGGAGTGATGGACAGGGGCCCACTGAAGCTTTCTTT | CAWSDGQGPTEAFF
TRBJ2-1 | - | TRBD1 | TRBV11-1 | TGTGCCAGCAGCAGATCTACCGGGACAGGAGGTTCCAATGAGCAGTTCTTC | CASSRSTGTGGSNEQFF
TRBJ2-1 | many | - | TRBV27 | TGTGCCAGCAGTCTACGAGACGGACGTGACAATGAGCAGTTCTTC | CASSLRDGRDNEQFF
TRBJ1-6 | few | TRBD1 | TRBV3-1 | TGTGCCAGCAGCCAAGGACAGGGTTATTCACCCCTCCACTTT | CASSQGQGYSPLHF
TRBJ2-2 | few | - | TRBV13 | TGTGCCAGCAGCTTAGGACTTCTCACCGGGGAGCTGTTTTTT | CASSLGLLTGELFF
TRBJ2-3 | many | - | TRBV24-1 | TGTGCCACCAGTGATTTACCCACAGATACGCAGTATTTT | CATSDLPTDTQYF
TRBJ2-1 | many | - | TRBV2 | TGTGCCAGCAGTCCCCCGGACAGGGTACGGGCGGGGGCGCAGTTCTTC | CASSPPDRVRAGAQFF
TRBJ2-1 | many | - | TRBV4-2 | TGTGCCAGCAGCCAAGACCAATTCTCCTACAATGAGCAGTTCTTC | CASSQDQFSYNEQFF
TRBJ2-1 | many | - | TRBV7-3 | TGTGCCAGCAGCTCCCGAGCCTACAATGAGCAGTTCTTC | CASSSRAYNEQFF